This T cell receptor (beta chain) was sequenced in a study of Graves' ophthalmopathy and Graves' hyperthyroidism. At the level of the study: There was a collection of peripheral blood at initial diagnosis, before any treatment. Study findings and constraints: Blood also held most thyroid clonotypes expanded above 0.001 frequency.

Amplifying from RNA transcripts, the study obtained TCR beta CDR3 regions. Amplification began with first-round RT-PCR using HTBI primers, then second-round multiplex PCR was performed. TCRdb analysed the multiplex PCR reads with MiXCR anew, one entry per CDR3 protein. Here the sample spans roughly 400,000 distinct CDR3 sequences, 17% being singletons. V lost 5 bases to trimming and J lost 8 bases; unmatched junction nucleotides: 4. The germline CDR1 and CDR2 sequences are PRHDT and FYEKMQ (reference sequence). The CDR3 consists of 12 residues. This clonotype was detected ten times or more. Its target is unknown. Pregnancy or lactation, uncontrolled infections and other autoimmune diseases were grounds for excluding patients. The starting material, 10 ml of fresh peripheral blood, provided the PBMCs.

This receptor was obtained from an adult woman with stable Graves' hyperthyroidism. The chain couples TRBV13 to TRBJ1-1; 8 bases map to TRBD1. Sequencing was carried out using peripheral blood. CDR3 nucleotide sequence: TGTGCCAGCAGCCTGGCAGGGGGCGAAGCTTTCTTT. It codes for CASSLAGGEAFF.